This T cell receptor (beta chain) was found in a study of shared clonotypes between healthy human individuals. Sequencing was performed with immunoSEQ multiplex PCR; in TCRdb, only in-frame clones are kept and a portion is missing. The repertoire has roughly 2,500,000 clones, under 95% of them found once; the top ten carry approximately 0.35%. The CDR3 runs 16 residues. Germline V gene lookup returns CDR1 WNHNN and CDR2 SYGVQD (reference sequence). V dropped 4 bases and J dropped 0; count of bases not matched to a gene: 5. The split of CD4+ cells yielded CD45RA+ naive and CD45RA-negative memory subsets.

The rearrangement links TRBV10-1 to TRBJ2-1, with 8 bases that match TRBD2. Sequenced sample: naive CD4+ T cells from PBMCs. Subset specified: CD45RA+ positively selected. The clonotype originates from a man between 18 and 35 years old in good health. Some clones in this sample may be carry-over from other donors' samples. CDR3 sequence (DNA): TGCGCCAGCAGTGCCAGCGGGAGAGGCTCCTACAATGAGCAGTTCTTC. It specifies CASSASGRGSYNEQFF.